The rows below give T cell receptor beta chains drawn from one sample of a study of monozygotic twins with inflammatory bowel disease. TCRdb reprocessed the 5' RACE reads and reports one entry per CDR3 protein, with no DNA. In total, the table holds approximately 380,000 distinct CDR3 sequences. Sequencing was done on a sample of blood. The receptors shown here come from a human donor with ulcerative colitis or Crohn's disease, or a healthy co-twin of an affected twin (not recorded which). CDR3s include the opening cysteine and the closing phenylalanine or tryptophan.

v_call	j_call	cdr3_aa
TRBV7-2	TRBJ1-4	CASSFPGQQEKLFF
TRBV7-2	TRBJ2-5	CASSRRGAGNLQETQYF
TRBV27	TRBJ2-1	CASSLVGGANEQFF
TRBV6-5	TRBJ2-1	CASLLHNEQFF
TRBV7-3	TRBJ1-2	CASSSPSGRKIYF
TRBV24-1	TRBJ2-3	CAISDGGTDYTDTQYF
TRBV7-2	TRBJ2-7	CASSFGTGGPYEQYF
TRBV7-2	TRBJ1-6	CASSPFRDSPLHF
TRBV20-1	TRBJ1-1	CSAQGRWGNTEAFF
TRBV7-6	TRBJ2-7	CASSHGQGFTYEQYF
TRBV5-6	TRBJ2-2	CASSHPGGTGELFF
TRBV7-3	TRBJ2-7	CASSLDRARSYEQYF
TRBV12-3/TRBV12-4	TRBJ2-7	CASSLEQVFEQYF
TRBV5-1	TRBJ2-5	CASRSGGSQETQYF
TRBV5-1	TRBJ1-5	CASSLGDRNQPQHF
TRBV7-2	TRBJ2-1	CASSSPPDNEQFF
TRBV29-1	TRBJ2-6	CSASAGWGMAGANVLTF
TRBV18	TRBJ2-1	CASSPLAGEGNEQFF
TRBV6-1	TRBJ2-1	CASRNGRGVHNEQFF
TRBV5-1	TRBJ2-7	CASSEGSVSEQYF
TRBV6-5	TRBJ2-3	CASSSRLAGGMTDTQYF